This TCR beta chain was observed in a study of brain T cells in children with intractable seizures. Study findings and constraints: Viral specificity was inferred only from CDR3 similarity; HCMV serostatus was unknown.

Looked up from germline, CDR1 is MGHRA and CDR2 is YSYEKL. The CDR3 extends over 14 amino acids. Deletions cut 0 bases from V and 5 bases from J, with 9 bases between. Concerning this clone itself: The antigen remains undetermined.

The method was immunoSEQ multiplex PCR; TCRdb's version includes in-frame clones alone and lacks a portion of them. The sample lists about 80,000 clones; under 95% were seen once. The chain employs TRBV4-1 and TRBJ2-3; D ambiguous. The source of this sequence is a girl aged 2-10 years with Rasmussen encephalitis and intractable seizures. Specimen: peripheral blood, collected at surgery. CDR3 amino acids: CASSQELRGDTQYF. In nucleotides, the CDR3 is TGCGCCAGCAGCCAAGAATTAAGAGGAGATACGCAGTATTTT.